These 5 T cell receptor beta chains were all obtained from the same sample, sequenced in a study of HIV-infected children after antiretroviral therapy interruption. RNA-based 3' RACE libraries used unique molecular identifiers. TCRdb reprocessed the 3' RACE reads via MiXCR and lists one record per CDR3 protein. The data show thousands of distinct CDR3 sequences, about 17% seen once. Treatment reported: PENTA 11 planned treatment interruption arm or continuous ART arm. The sample in question was CD45RO+ CD8+ T cells from PBMCs, pooled from several time points, obtained from a donor given antiretroviral therapy, either interrupted or continuous. The subset was: memory CD8+ CD45RO+ CD45RA- T cells. The origin of the receptors is a pool of human donors with HIV.

The J gene is TRBJ2-5, the V gene TRBV10-3; D is ambiguous. With 3 bases removed from V and 4 bases from J, the gap between germline ends came to 6 bases. Per germline, CDR1 ENHRY and CDR2 SYGVKD. This CDR3 is built from 12 residues. CDR3 sequence reads: CAISEGAETQYF. DNA for the CDR3: TGTGCCATCAGTGAAGGAGCAGAGACCCAGTACTTC.

This clonotype is medium-sized in the sample. The chain is built from TRBV12-3 or TRBV12-4 and TRBJ1-1, with D perhaps matching TRBD1 (6 bases). The CDR3 contains 13 residues. Trimming removed 8 bases from V and 6 bases from J, with 16 bases in between. CDR3 nucleotides: TGTGCCAGCGGGATAACAGGGCTAGCTGAAGCTTTCTTT. As protein: CASGITGLAEAFF.

This clonotype was observed many times. The J gene is TRBJ1-2, the V gene TRBV3-1; D remains unclear. Trimming left V 1 base short and J 7 bases short, with 10 bases between. The CDR3 is 13 residues long. The germline V gene encodes CDR1 LGHDT and CDR2 YNNKEL (reference sequence). The CDR3 DNA reads as TGTGCCAGCAGCCAAGGTTGGTTTGGTGGCTACACCTTC. This codes for CASSQGWFGGYTF.

The chain links TRBV20-1 to TRBJ1-6; D perhaps matches TRBD1 (6 bases). V shed 7 bases and J shed 6 bases, with 19 bases lying between them. From germline, CDR1 is DFQATT and CDR2 SNEGSKA (reference sequence). The CDR3 runs 15 residues. The CDR3 DNA is TGCAGTGTTAAGAGGGGGACCGCGCGTAATTCACCCCTCCACTTT. This sequence encodes CSVKRGTARNSPLHF.

In its sample, this clonotype is medium-sized. This sequence joins TRBV11-2 and TRBJ2-1, with D hard to call. Trimming left V 4 bases short and J 8 bases short, with 18 bases between. CDR1 and CDR2 (germline): SGHAT, FQNNGV. The CDR3 is 15 residues long. In DNA, the CDR3 is TGTGCCAGCAGCTCCAAATTCGATTCGAATGATGAGCAGTTCTTC. It codes for CASSSKFDSNDEQFF.